The 21 T cell receptor beta chains given below trace back to one sample, sequenced in a study of post-analysis software for immune sequencing data. cDNA libraries for TCR beta contained unique molecular identifiers. TCRdb reprocessed the PCR reads with MiXCR, giving one entry per CDR3 protein. The sample contains approximately 770,000 distinct CDR3 sequences, around 46% of which appear only once. These receptors' targets are unknown. Whole-study results and caveats: A few TRBV segments appeared more often in patients than in controls, and TRBV5-6, TRBV5-1 and TRBV20-1 were among these.

Material: blood. These TCRs come from a girl aged 10-17 years with multiple sclerosis.

The chain employs TRBV20-1 and TRBJ1-2, with TRBD1 matching 8 bases. Germline CDR1 is DFQATT and CDR2 is SNEGSKA (reference sequence). The CDR3 is made up of 16 amino acids. Trimming took 0 bases from V and 8 from J; bases not matched to a gene: 14. The chain's CDR3 is CSARDQQGAGFRGYTF. CDR3 bases: TGCAGTGCTAGAGATCAGCAGGGGGCCGGTTTCAGGGGCTACACCTTC.

The chain is built from TRBV7-2 and TRBJ2-3, with TRBD2 identical over 12 bases. There are 18 residues in the CDR3. J was trimmed by 3 bases and V by 5 bases; bases with no gene match: 12. Germline lookup yields CDR1 SGHTA and CDR2 FQGNSA. Written as DNA, the CDR3 is TGTGCCAGCAGCCAACCCAAACTAGCGGGAGGCGGTACAGATACGCAGTATTTT. This gives the protein CASSQPKLAGGGTDTQYF.

This clonotype was observed a handful of times. As DNA, the CDR3 is TGTGCCAGCAGCAGTACAAGGGTCTACACCTTC. Its protein is CASSSTRVYTF. The V and J genes are TRBV7-9 and TRBJ1-2; D remains unclear. In germline, CDR1 is SEHNR, CDR2 FQNEAQ (reference sequence). V dropped 5 bases and J dropped 10 bases, with 11 bases sitting between them. CDR3 length: 11 residues.

The V call is TRBV4-1, the J call TRBJ2-5; D is ambiguous. TRBJ2-7 matches the DNA end more closely, so the J call is doubtful. This CDR3 spans 15 amino acids. Per germline, CDR1 MGHRA and CDR2 YSYEKL. CDR3 bases: TGCGCCAGCAGCCAAGAGACGGAGATGACCTACGAGCAGTACTTC. Translating gives CASSQETEMTYEQYF.

The CDR3 DNA reads as TGTGCCAGCAGCTTCGACAGGGGGAGTGCTGGGGCCAACGTCCTGACTTTC. Amino acids: CASSFDRGSAGANVLTF. V usage is TRBV11-1 and J usage is TRBJ2-6; TRBD1 matches at 9 bases. Germline CDR1 and CDR2: SGHAT and FQDESV (reference sequence). The V and J ends lost 3 bases and 2 bases, in that order; junction bases with no gene match: 5. The CDR3 contains 17 residues.

This clonotype was detected only a few times. This chain links TRBV7-9 with TRBJ2-5, with 12 bases fitting TRBD2. Germline lookup yields CDR1 SEHNR and CDR2 FQNEAQ (reference sequence). The CDR3 sequence is 17 residues long. J was trimmed by 1 base and V by 0 bases; bases with no gene match: 3. The chain's CDR3 is CASSLARLAGVQETQYF. DNA of the CDR3: TGTGCCAGCAGCTTAGCACGACTAGCGGGAGTCCAAGAGACCCAGTACTTC.

For this clonotype: Compared with germline, one end of the junction differs, possibly owing to a read error. The chain joins TRBV27 to TRBJ2-5, with D uncertain. Looked up from germline, CDR1 is MNHEY and CDR2 is SMNVEV (reference sequence). This CDR3 has 15 amino acids. CDR3 bases: TGTGCCAGCAGCTCCATCGGCAGGCCGCAAGGGACCCAGTACTTC. As protein: CASSSIGRPQGTQYF.

The V and J genes are TRBV6-5 and TRBJ1-1, with D possibly TRBD1 on 6 matching bases. The CDR3 has 16 amino acids. Germline CDR1 MNHEY, CDR2 SVGAGI. The V gene lost 2 bases and the J gene lost 0 bases, with 13 bases spanning the gap. CDR3 DNA sequence: TGTGCCAGCAGTTACAACCCGGACAGATTGAACACTGAAGCTTTCTTT. It yields the protein CASSYNPDRLNTEAFF.

The chain links TRBV24-1 to TRBJ2-5; D is uncertain. Trimming shortened V by 1 base and J by 11 bases, and 7 bases separated the two germline ends. This CDR3 comprises 11 residues. The V gene's germline CDR1 is KGHDR and CDR2 SFDVKD. CDR3 sequence (DNA): TGTGCCACCAGTGATTTCGAGAAGCAGTACTTC. Translation: CATSDFEKQYF.

The table lists this clonotype with a count of one. This may arise from a read error, as a much more abundant clone is one base away. The chain uses TRBV6-6 and TRBJ2-3; no clear D. The end of the DNA fits TRBJ1-5 better, so the J call may be wrong. The CDR3 covers 13 residues. Germline V CDR1 and CDR2: MNHNY, SVGAGI (reference sequence). DNA for the CDR3: TGTGCCAGCAGTTACTCAGACACAGATACGCAGCATTTT. Its translation: CASSYSDTDTQHF.

The chain recombines TRBV2 with TRBJ1-6, with D unresolved. Germline V gene sequence: CDR1 SNHLY, CDR2 FYNNEI. Trimming took 7 bases from V and 5 from J, leaving 12 bases between them. The CDR3 length is 14 residues. CDR3 sequence reads: CASKARIDNSPLHF. The CDR3 bases are TGTGCCAGCAAGGCCAGGATCGATAATTCACCCCTCCACTTT.

The CDR3 DNA reads TGTGCCTGGAGTGTACAGGGGTACAATGAGCAGTTCTTC. It is translated as CAWSVQGYNEQFF. The J gene is TRBJ2-1, the V gene TRBV30; 7 bases match TRBD1. This CDR3 has 13 residues. V was pared by 0 bases and J by 4 bases, with 0 bases of the junction left unmatched. In germline, CDR1 is GTSNPN, CDR2 SVGIG (reference sequence).

Only a few counts were recorded for this clonotype. V usage is TRBV7-2 and J usage is TRBJ1-4; possible D gene TRBD1, 5 bases. Trimming took off 1 base at V and 4 bases at J, with 19 bases between the two ends. Germline assignment: CDR1 SGHTA and CDR2 FQGNSA. There are 18 residues in the CDR3. CDR3 residues: CASSLGVLEGKGNEKLFF. The CDR3 DNA sequence: TGTGCCAGCAGCTTAGGGGTCTTAGAGGGGAAGGGTAATGAAAAACTGTTTTTT.

This clonotype occurred many times. A read error may account for a junction end that differs from germline. The chain recombines TRBV27 with TRBJ2-7; weak D call: TRBD1 (6 bases). This CDR3 is 13 amino acids long. In germline, CDR1 is MNHEY, CDR2 SMNVEV (reference sequence). In DNA form, the CDR3 reads TGCGCCAGCAGCTTGTTCAGGGGCTACGAGCAGTACTTC. Translation: CASSLFRGYEQYF.

V and J are TRBV27 and TRBJ2-7, with TRBD2 as a possible D gene (5 bases). V was trimmed by 2 bases and J by 2 bases, leaving 7 bases between them. This CDR3 is built from 13 residues. Germline values: CDR1 MNHEY, CDR2 SMNVEV (reference sequence). The CDR3 DNA sequence: TGTGCCAGCAGTTTAACTAGAACCTACGAGCAGTACTTC. Translating it yields CASSLTRTYEQYF.

The table lists this clonotype with a few counts. One end of the junction is discordant with germline, which a read error may explain. The J gene is TRBJ1-5, the V gene TRBV12-3 or TRBV12-4, with 8 bases matching TRBD1. The CDR3 runs to 15 residues. DNA of the CDR3: TGTGCCAGCAGTTTTGACAGGGGTAGGGATCAGCCTCAGCATTTT. It specifies CASSFDRGRDQPQHF.

This chain links TRBV3-1 with TRBJ2-1; 11 bases line up with TRBD2. The CDR3 has 16 residues. J was trimmed by 6 bases and V by 1 base; bases with no gene match: 5. Germline CDR1 reads LGHDT; CDR2 reads YNNKEL (reference sequence). The DNA for the CDR3 is TGTGCCAGCAGCCAAGTGACTAGCGGGGCTTTCAATGAGCAGTTCTTC. Residues: CASSQVTSGAFNEQFF.

The J gene is TRBJ2-1, the V gene TRBV7-3; D gene uncertain. The CDR3 is made up of 14 amino acids. V was clipped by 6 bases and J by 0 bases, with 9 bases between them. Per germline, CDR1 SGHTA and CDR2 FQGTGA. CDR3 loop: CASSSAGSYNEQFF. The DNA for the CDR3 is TGTGCCAGCAGTTCTGCCGGCTCCTACAATGAGCAGTTCTTC.

The chain uses TRBV27 and TRBJ2-2; 14 positions agree with TRBD2. Germline CDR1 is MNHEY and CDR2 is SMNVEV (reference sequence). This CDR3 has 20 amino acids. V was pared by 1 base and J by 0 bases, with 7 bases of the junction left unmatched. The CDR3 region is CASSLYFGLAGGSNTGELFF. The CDR3 nucleotides read TGTGCCAGCAGTTTATACTTCGGACTAGCGGGAGGTTCGAACACCGGGGAGCTGTTTTTT.

J is TRBJ2-2 and V is TRBV29-1; D may be TRBD1 (6 bases). The CDR3 runs 14 residues. CDR1 is SQVTM and CDR2 is ANQGSEA in the germline V gene. The CDR3 DNA reads TGCAGTGCTGACGGTGGGGGCGGAACCGGGGAGCTGTTTTTT. Its protein is CSADGGGGTGELFF.

The chain is built from TRBV30 and TRBJ2-4; 7 bases are a match to TRBD1. TRBJ2-7 matches the DNA end more closely, so the J call is doubtful. Germline V CDR1 and CDR2: GTSNPN, SVGIG (reference sequence). The CDR3 consists of 12 residues. The CDR3 reads CAWGTDYYEQYF. In nucleotides, the CDR3 is TGTGCCTGGGGGACAGACTACTACGAGCAGTACTTC.